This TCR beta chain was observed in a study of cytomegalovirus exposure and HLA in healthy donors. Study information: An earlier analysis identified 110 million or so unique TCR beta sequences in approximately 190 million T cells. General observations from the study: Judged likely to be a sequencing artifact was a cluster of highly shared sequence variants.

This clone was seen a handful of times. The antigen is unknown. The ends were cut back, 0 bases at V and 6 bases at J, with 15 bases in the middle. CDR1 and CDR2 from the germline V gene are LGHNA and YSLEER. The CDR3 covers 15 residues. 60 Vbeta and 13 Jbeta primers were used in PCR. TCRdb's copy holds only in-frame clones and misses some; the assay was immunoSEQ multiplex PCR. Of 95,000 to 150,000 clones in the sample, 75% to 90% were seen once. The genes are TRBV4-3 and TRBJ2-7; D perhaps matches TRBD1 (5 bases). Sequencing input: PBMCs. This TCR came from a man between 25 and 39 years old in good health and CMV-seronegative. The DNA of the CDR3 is TGCGCCAGCAGCCAAGATGGGTCAGGGTATAGCGAGCAGTACTTC. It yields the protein CASSQDGSGYSEQYF.